The 26 T cell receptor beta chains listed next were all sequenced from one sample in a study of cytomegalovirus exposure and HLA in healthy donors. In the PCR, 60 Vbeta and 13 Jbeta primers were used. Sequencing was performed with immunoSEQ multiplex PCR; in TCRdb, only in-frame clones are kept and a portion is missing. The sample holds some 190,000 clones, approximately 80% seen once. Sequenced sample: PBMCs. These receptors all stem from a girl between 5 and 17 years old in good health and CMV-seropositive.

The rearrangement joins TRBV19 to TRBJ1-1; TRBD1 aligns across 8 bases. The CDR3 length is 14 residues. Germline CDR1 reads LNHDA; CDR2 reads SQIVND (reference sequence). Trimming took 5 bases from V and 5 from J; bases not matched to a gene: 7. CDR3 sequence (DNA): TGTGCCAGTAGTGAAGGGACAGGCGGGACTGAAGCTTTCTTT. This sequence encodes CASSEGTGGTEAFF.

The rearrangement joins TRBV9 to TRBJ2-1, with TRBD2 matching over 7 bases. The CDR3 has 15 residues. The J segment lost 7 bases and the V segment lost 2 bases, leaving 9 bases of the junction unmatched. Per the germline V gene, CDR1 is SGDLS and CDR2 is YYNGEE. In nucleotides, the CDR3 is TGTGCCAGCAGCGTCTCTAGCGGAGCGCAGAATGAGCAGTTCTTC. Translation: CASSVSSGAQNEQFF.

Regarding this clone: Other DNA sequences in this sample translate to the same CDR3. The rearrangement uses TRBV15 and TRBJ2-1, with D maybe TRBD2 (6 bases). The V end was cut by 3 bases, the J end by 4 bases, with 7 bases between. The germline gives CDR1 LNHNV, CDR2 YYDKDF (reference sequence). This CDR3 region has 13 residues. This CDR3 reads CATSRGLYNEQFF. The CDR3 region has the DNA TGTGCCACCAGCAGGGGACTTTACAATGAGCAGTTCTTC.

Only one count was recorded for this clone. This sequence joins TRBV5-1 and TRBJ2-6; D gene unclear. V lost 0 bases and J 0 bases, leaving 7 bases between the germline ends. Germline loops: CDR1 SGHRS, CDR2 YFSETQ. The CDR3 extends over 16 amino acids. CDR3 protein: CASSLERSSGANVLTF. CDR3 coding DNA: TGCGCCAGCAGCTTGGAGCGTAGCTCTGGGGCCAACGTCCTGACTTTC.

This clone was observed a single time. V is TRBV7-9 and J is TRBJ1-1, with 8 bases lining up with TRBD1. J gave up 1 base and V 3 bases, and 1 base lay outside the gene matches. CDR3 length equals 14 residues. CDR1 SEHNR and CDR2 FQNEAQ come from the germline V gene (reference sequence). CDR3 sequence: CASSFGTGNTEAFF. The CDR3 region has the DNA TGTGCCAGCAGCTTCGGGACAGGGAACACTGAAGCTTTCTTT.

The chain uses TRBV6-5 and TRBJ2-7; TRBD1 might be the D (5 bases). Per the germline V gene, CDR1 is MNHEY and CDR2 is SVGAGI. There are 16 residues in the CDR3. Deletions cut 4 bases from V and 2 bases from J, with 18 bases between. CDR3 amino acids: CASSSLAGINTYEQYF. Written as DNA, the CDR3 is TGTGCCAGCAGTTCCTTGGCAGGGATCAACACCTACGAGCAGTACTTC.

This chain's CDR3 is CASSFGSTGELFF. CDR3 DNA: TGTGCCAGCAGTTTCGGGAGCACCGGGGAGCTGTTTTTT. The V call is TRBV27, the J call TRBJ2-2, with D possibly being TRBD2 (6 bases). The CDR3 extends over 13 amino acids. Germline assignment: CDR1 MNHEY and CDR2 SMNVEV (reference sequence). The V gene lost 3 bases and the J gene lost 4 bases, with 6 bases spanning the gap.

The chain is built from TRBV10-1 and TRBJ2-5; the D gene is possibly TRBD1 (7 bases). The length of the CDR3 is 14 residues. The V gene's germline CDR1 is WNHNN and CDR2 SYGVQD (reference sequence). The germline V and J ends were trimmed by 3 bases and 3 bases, with 11 bases remaining between them. The CDR3 sequence: CASSEGGTEETQYF. The CDR3, as DNA: TGCGCCAGCAGTGAAGGGGGGACAGAAGAGACCCAGTACTTC.

A single count supports this clone. This rearrangement joins TRBV11-3 to TRBJ1-1; 7 nucleotides match TRBD1. The CDR3 extends over 13 amino acids. After removal of 6 bases from V and 5 bases from J, the junction contained 6 bases not matched to a gene. Germline CDR1 reads SGHNT; CDR2 reads YENEEA. The CDR3 nucleotides are TGTGCCAGCAGTTTGACAGGGATGACTGAAGCTTTCTTT. Residues: CASSLTGMTEAFF.

The V and J genes are TRBV29-1 and TRBJ2-2; 12 bases align to TRBD1. The J segment lost 5 bases and the V segment lost 6 bases, leaving 7 bases of the junction unmatched. The CDR3 contains 15 residues. The germline gives CDR1 SQVTM, CDR2 ANQGSEA. CDR3 sequence reads: CSVTGTGGETGELFF. CDR3 sequence (DNA): TGCAGCGTAACCGGGACAGGGGGCGAAACCGGGGAGCTGTTTTTT.

This clone was found once. This chain uses TRBV27 with TRBJ1-5, with D possibly matching TRBD1 (5 bases). V lost 3 bases, J lost 1 base, and 10 bases lay in between. The CDR3 length is 15 residues. The germline gives CDR1 MNHEY, CDR2 SMNVEV (reference sequence). For the CDR3, the DNA is TGTGCCAGCAGTTTGGGAGGGGCAAGCAATCAGCCCCAGCATTTT. Encoded protein: CASSLGGASNQPQHF.

The rearrangement links TRBV13 to TRBJ2-7; the match to TRBD2 covers 8 bases. CDR3 length: 16 amino acids. V lost 5 bases and J lost 0; bases outside the gene matches: 9. In germline, CDR1 is PRHDT, CDR2 FYEKMQ (reference sequence). CDR3 coding DNA: TGTGCCAGCAGCCCCCGGGATAGCGGGGCCTCCTACGAGCAGTACTTC. This translates into CASSPRDSGASYEQYF.

This clone was observed once. The V and J genes are TRBV30 and TRBJ2-3, with 7 bases fitting TRBD2. CDR3 length: 14 residues. V lost 2 bases, J lost 7 bases, and 9 bases stayed unmatched. Germline V lookup: CDR1 GTSNPN, CDR2 SVGIG (reference sequence). CDR3 residues: CAWSWGEGPYTQYF. CDR3 in DNA: TGTGCCTGGAGTTGGGGGGAGGGCCCGTATACGCAGTATTTT.

This clone was picked up one time. The chain links TRBV7-9 to TRBJ2-7; the D gene is possibly TRBD2 (6 bases). CDR3 length equals 17 residues. The germline V gene has CDR1 SEHNR and CDR2 FQNEAQ (reference sequence). Trimming cost V 2 bases and J 3 bases, with 20 bases left between them. CDR3 protein: CASSLYDNPGRRYEQYF. The CDR3 nucleotides read TGTGCCAGCAGCTTATATGACAACCCCGGGAGACGCTACGAGCAGTACTTC.

The chain couples TRBV2 to TRBJ1-2; D is unclear. CDR3 length: 12 residues. Trimming removed 5 bases from V and 7 bases from J, with 11 bases in between. CDR1 and CDR2 from the germline V gene are SNHLY and FYNNEI. The CDR3 here is CASSWEVPGYTF. The CDR3 nucleotides read TGTGCCAGCAGTTGGGAGGTTCCTGGCTACACCTTC.

The chain uses TRBV5-4 and TRBJ1-1, with a tentative D call TRBD1 (6 bases). The length of the CDR3 is 16 residues. V lost 0 bases to trimming and J lost 0 bases, with 12 bases between them. Per germline, CDR1 SGHNT and CDR2 YYREEE (reference sequence). The CDR3 here is CASSLGTARMNTEAFF. The CDR3, as DNA: TGTGCCAGCAGCTTGGGGACAGCTCGTATGAACACTGAAGCTTTCTTT.

V usage is TRBV25-1 and J usage is TRBJ2-1, with 9 bases matching TRBD1. This CDR3 comprises 16 residues. Germline V gene data show CDR1 as MGHDK and CDR2 as SYGVNS. V dropped 0 bases and J dropped 4; count of bases not matched to a gene: 4. Here the CDR3 DNA reads TGTGCCAGCAGTGAATATGGGACAGGGTTGTACAATGAGCAGTTCTTC. This translates into CASSEYGTGLYNEQFF.

This clone was detected only once. The rearrangement uses TRBV7-9 and TRBJ2-7, with 7 bases aligning to TRBD1. The V segment lost 0 bases and the J segment 0 bases; nucleotides outside the gene matches: 14. The CDR3 covers 19 residues. Germline V gene sequence: CDR1 SEHNR, CDR2 FQNEAQ (reference sequence). Written as DNA, the CDR3 is TGTGCCAGCAGCTTAGCGCGAGTTGGAGGACAGGCAAGCTCCTACGAGCAGTACTTC. As protein: CASSLARVGGQASSYEQYF.

The rearrangement uses TRBV7-9 and TRBJ1-3, with D tentatively TRBD1 (6 bases). V lost 5 bases to trimming and J lost 0 bases, with 14 bases between them. This CDR3 region has 16 residues. Germline V gene lookup returns CDR1 SEHNR and CDR2 FQNEAQ (reference sequence). The CDR3 nucleotides read TGTGCCAGCAGCAATCGGGACATGAACTCTGGAAACACCATATATTTT. Its protein product is CASSNRDMNSGNTIYF. The full variable domain, rest sourced from reference TRBV7-9 and TRBJ1-3, is DTGVSQNPRHKITKRGQNVTFRCDPISEHNRLYWYRQTLGQGPEFLTYFQNEAQLEKSRLLSDRFSAERPKGSFSTLEIQRTEQGDSAMYLCASSNRDMNSGNTIYFGEGSWLTVV.

The chain recombines TRBV9 with TRBJ2-1, with TRBD2 matching over 8 bases. The CDR3 spans 15 residues. V was pared by 3 bases and J by 1 base, with 3 bases of the junction left unmatched. The germline V gene encodes CDR1 SGDLS and CDR2 YYNGEE. The CDR3 loop is CASSGSGSSYNEQFF. CDR3 DNA sequence: TGTGCCAGCAGCGGAAGCGGGAGTTCCTACAATGAGCAGTTCTTC.

This chain joins TRBV11-3 and TRBJ1-2; D gene uncertain. Trimming pared 0 bases from V and 14 bases from J, leaving 13 bases between. Germline lookup yields CDR1 SGHNT and CDR2 YENEEA. CDR3 length equals 12 residues. The CDR3 bases are TGTGCCAGCAGCTTAGATTCCAGCCGGGTTACCTTC. This sequence encodes CASSLDSSRVTF.

This rearrangement joins TRBV5-1 to TRBJ1-1; the match to TRBD1 covers 7 bases. Trimming cost V 5 bases and J 3 bases; bases outside gene matches: 13. Germline assignment: CDR1 SGHRS and CDR2 YFSETQ. This CDR3 region has 16 residues. DNA for the CDR3: TGCGCCAGCAGAGTAAGACAGGGAGGCGGTGACACTGAAGCTTTCTTT. It is translated as CASRVRQGGGDTEAFF. Full variable domain (missing parts from reference TRBV5-1 and TRBJ1-1): KAGVTQTPRYLIKTRGQQVTLSCSPISGHRSVSWYQQTPGQGLQFLFEYFSETQRNKGNFPGRFSGRQFSNSRSEMNVSTLELGDSALYLCASRVRQGGGDTEAFFGQGTRLTVV.

The rearrangement uses TRBV27 and TRBJ2-1, with 7 bases fitting TRBD1. Germline V gene sequence: CDR1 MNHEY, CDR2 SMNVEV (reference sequence). V lost 0 bases, J lost 3 bases, and 5 bases stayed unmatched. There are 16 residues in the CDR3. CDR3 nucleotides: TGTGCCAGCAGTTTATCCTCGGGACAGCTCTACAATGAGCAGTTCTTC. This gives the protein CASSLSSGQLYNEQFF.

The J gene is TRBJ1-2, the V gene TRBV18; 7 positions match TRBD1. The CDR3 spans 13 residues. Trimming at V came to 3 bases and at J to 8 bases, leaving 6 bases not matched to a gene. CDR1 and CDR2 from the germline V gene are KGHSH and LQKENI. CDR3: CASSPDRKGGYTF. The CDR3 DNA follows: TGTGCCAGCTCACCGGACAGGAAGGGAGGCTACACCTTC.

This clone was seen once. J is TRBJ2-1 and V is TRBV2, with D unclear. Trimming cost V 10 bases and J 4 bases, with 14 bases left between them. This CDR3 comprises 13 residues. The V gene's germline CDR1 is SNHLY and CDR2 FYNNEI. CDR3 in amino acids: CATQDGPYNEQFF. In DNA form, the CDR3 reads TGTGCCACTCAAGATGGGCCTTACAATGAGCAGTTCTTC.

The V and J genes are TRBV27 and TRBJ2-3, with D perhaps TRBD2 (6 bases). CDR3 length: 16 amino acids. The germline V gene has CDR1 MNHEY and CDR2 SMNVEV (reference sequence). V lost 5 bases and J lost 2, with 17 bases in between. The CDR3 is CASSPGLALLTDTQYF. The CDR3 DNA reads as TGTGCCAGCAGTCCGGGCCTAGCGCTGCTCACAGATACGCAGTATTTT.